Each of the 28 T cell receptor beta chains below was sequenced from the same sample in a study of cytomegalovirus exposure and HLA in healthy donors. The PCR used 60 Vbeta and 13 Jbeta primers. TCRdb's copy holds only in-frame clones and misses some; the assay was immunoSEQ multiplex PCR. The repertoire table contains roughly 82,000 clones. The specimen was PBMCs. The receptors derive from a woman in her sixties in good health and CMV-seronegative.

The chain carries TRBV28 and TRBJ2-7, with D perhaps TRBD2 (5 bases). The germline V and J ends were trimmed by 7 bases and 3 bases, with 10 bases remaining between them. The CDR3 length is 12 residues. Germline loops: CDR1 MDHEN, CDR2 SYDVKM. CDR3 bases: TGTGCCAGCAATTCCGGGATCTACGAGCAGTACTTC. Protein: CASNSGIYEQYF.

V gene TRBV29-1 combines with J gene TRBJ2-5, with 7 bases identical to TRBD1. CDR3 length equals 13 residues. CDR1 and CDR2 (germline): SQVTM, ANQGSEA. With 7 bases clipped from V and 1 base from J, the junction kept 6 bases outside the gene matches. The CDR3, as DNA: TGCAGCGGCGTAGGGGGCCTCCAAGAGACCCAGTACTTC. It translates to CSGVGGLQETQYF.

This chain links TRBV7-8 with TRBJ2-5; 7 nucleotides line up with TRBD2. Germline V CDR1 and CDR2: SGHVS, FQNEAQ. The CDR3 runs to 17 residues. The ends lost 1 base at V and 4 bases at J; junction bases unmatched: 12. CDR3 DNA: TGTGCCAGCAGCTTAGATGCGGGAGCGATTTTAGGAGAGACCCAGTACTTC. Translated: CASSLDAGAILGETQYF.

The chain employs TRBV18 and TRBJ2-7, with 13 bases fitting TRBD2. There are 18 residues in the CDR3. After removal of 6 bases from V and 7 bases from J, the junction contained 18 bases not matched to a gene. CDR1 is KGHSH, CDR2 LQKENI, per germline. The CDR3 DNA reads TGTGCCAGCTCCGAGTCTTTGGGACTAGCGGGATATAGCGGGGAGCAGTACTTC. Its translation is CASSESLGLAGYSGEQYF.

V gene TRBV7-9 combines with J gene TRBJ1-2; TRBD1 is a possible D gene (5 bases). Germline values: CDR1 SEHNR, CDR2 FQNEAQ (reference sequence). Trimming took 4 bases from V and 14 from J, leaving 20 bases between them. The CDR3 loop spans 13 amino acids. The CDR3 region has the DNA TGTGCCAGCAGCTCCACACCCTCAGGGTTTCGTACCTTC. Translating gives CASSSTPSGFRTF.

The V call is TRBV2, the J call TRBJ2-5; 10 nucleotides align to TRBD2. Germline V gives CDR1 SNHLY, CDR2 FYNNEI. V lost 1 base and J lost 5; bases outside the gene matches: 4. The CDR3 length is 15 residues. The CDR3 here is CASSEGLAGVETQYF. CDR3 DNA: TGTGCCAGCAGTGAAGGGCTAGCGGGAGTCGAGACCCAGTACTTC.

The V call is TRBV7-9, the J call TRBJ2-7; D is unresolved. V lost 6 bases and J 2 bases, leaving 8 bases between the germline ends. The length of the CDR3 is 12 residues. Germline V gene sequence: CDR1 SEHNR, CDR2 FQNEAQ (reference sequence). The CDR3 DNA follows: TGTGCCAGCAGAATACTCCCCTACGAGCAGTACTTC. Translating gives CASRILPYEQYF.

The V call is TRBV2, the J call TRBJ2-1; D may be TRBD2 (6 bases). The germline V and J ends were trimmed by 2 bases and 9 bases, with 14 bases remaining between them. The length of the CDR3 is 14 residues. Germline V lookup: CDR1 SNHLY, CDR2 FYNNEI. The CDR3 reads CASSERLVIVEQFF. As DNA, the CDR3 is TGTGCCAGCAGTGAAAGACTAGTCATCGTTGAGCAGTTCTTC. The variable domain in full, completed from reference TRBV2 and TRBJ2-1, reads EPEVTQTPSHQVTQMGQEVILRCVPISNHLYFYWYRQILGQKVEFLVSFYNNEISEKSEIFDDQFSVERPDGSNFTLKIRSTKLEDSAMYFCASSERLVIVEQFFGPGTRLTVL.

The chain joins TRBV18 to TRBJ2-6; 7 bases line up with TRBD1. This CDR3 contains 18 residues. The junction had 6 bases not matched to a gene; V was cut back by 1 base and J by 0 bases. Germline CDR1 KGHSH, CDR2 LQKENI. The CDR3 here is CASSPQGTASSGANVLTF. The CDR3 region has the DNA TGTGCCAGCTCACCACAAGGGACAGCAAGCTCTGGGGCCAACGTCCTGACTTTC.

The chain uses TRBV11-3 and TRBJ2-7; 7 bases align to TRBD2. Trimming removed 1 base from V and 2 bases from J; junction bases left unmatched: 5. From germline, CDR1 is SGHNT and CDR2 YENEEA. This CDR3 comprises 15 residues. The CDR3 is CASSLASGDPYEQYF. The CDR3 bases are TGTGCCAGCAGCTTAGCGAGCGGGGATCCCTACGAGCAGTACTTC.

The chain carries TRBV10-3 and TRBJ2-5, with TRBD1 as a possible D gene (5 bases). The germline gives CDR1 ENHRY, CDR2 SYGVKD. V was shortened by 2 bases and J by 5 bases, with 15 bases between the two germline ends. The CDR3 has 15 residues. For the CDR3, the DNA is TGTGCCATCAGTGAGAGCCTCCAGGGTAGGGAGACCCAGTACTTC. Amino acids: CAISESLQGRETQYF.

The rearrangement links TRBV7-2 to TRBJ2-5; 9 nucleotides line up with TRBD2. CDR1 is SGHTA, CDR2 FQGNSA, per germline. This CDR3 is built from 13 residues. V lost 5 bases, J lost 4 bases, and 2 bases stayed unmatched. DNA for the CDR3: TGTGCCAGCAGCCTGGGACTAGCAGAGACCCAGTACTTC. Encoded protein: CASSLGLAETQYF.

The chain is built from TRBV7-9 and TRBJ2-2; 7 nucleotides agree with TRBD2. The CDR3 covers 15 residues. The germline V gene encodes CDR1 SEHNR and CDR2 FQNEAQ (reference sequence). J lost 7 bases, V lost 4 bases, and 9 bases had no gene match. The CDR3 loop is CASSSTSGIGGELFF. CDR3 DNA sequence: TGTGCCAGCAGCTCCACCAGCGGGATCGGCGGGGAGCTGTTTTTT.

V is TRBV19 and J is TRBJ1-1, with TRBD1 as a possible D gene (6 bases). The germline V gene encodes CDR1 LNHDA and CDR2 SQIVND (reference sequence). The germline V and J ends were trimmed by 4 bases and 2 bases, with 8 bases remaining between them. This CDR3 is 13 amino acids long. The CDR3 sequence: CASSKQGNTEAFF. DNA for the CDR3: TGTGCCAGTAGTAAACAGGGCAACACTGAAGCTTTCTTT.

V and J are TRBV4-3 and TRBJ1-5; 9 bases line up with TRBD1. This CDR3 is built from 15 residues. V lost 6 bases and J lost 3; bases outside the gene matches: 6. CDR1 is LGHNA, CDR2 YSLEER, per germline. The DNA for the CDR3 is TGCGCCAGCAGTCATGGGACAGGGAACAATCAGCCCCAGCATTTT. It yields the protein CASSHGTGNNQPQHF.

V gene TRBV4-3 combines with J gene TRBJ1-2; 9 bases map to TRBD1. J gave up 4 bases and V 4 bases, and 4 bases lay outside the gene matches. CDR3 length: 14 amino acids. Germline V gene data show CDR1 as LGHNA and CDR2 as YSLEER. CDR3 sequence (DNA): TGCGCCAGCAGCCGAACAGGGGGCGGCTATGGCTACACCTTC. It codes for CASSRTGGGYGYTF.

This chain uses TRBV21-1 with TRBJ2-7; the D call TRBD2 from the table was never checked on the DNA. TRBV21-1 counts as a pseudogene. The CDR3 runs to 15 residues. The DNA for the CDR3 is TGTGCCAGCAGCAATTGCCTAGCGGGTGCCTACGAGCAGTACTTC. This codes for CASSNCLAGAYEQYF.

V gene TRBV7-6 combines with J gene TRBJ2-7, with D perhaps TRBD1 (6 bases). V lost 1 base to trimming and J lost 0 bases, with 10 bases between them. The CDR3 has 15 residues. CDR1 is SGHVS and CDR2 is FNYEAQ in the germline V gene. CDR3 amino acids: CASSLEAQGSYEQYF. In DNA form, the CDR3 reads TGTGCCAGCAGCTTAGAGGCACAGGGCTCCTACGAGCAGTACTTC.

This chain connects TRBV10-1 to TRBJ2-7, with 10 nucleotides matching TRBD1. Germline V gene lookup returns CDR1 WNHNN and CDR2 SYGVQD (reference sequence). The CDR3 runs to 14 residues. Unmatched junction bases numbered 5, after V lost 5 bases and J lost 4 bases. The CDR3 region is CASSPTGGMYEQYF. The CDR3 DNA reads as TGCGCCAGCAGTCCGACAGGGGGCATGTACGAGCAGTACTTC.

The chain employs TRBV18 and TRBJ1-1; D is perhaps TRBD1 (6 bases). Trimming took off 3 bases at V and 0 bases at J, with 8 bases between the two ends. The CDR3 has 14 amino acids. CDR1 and CDR2 from the germline V gene are KGHSH and LQKENI. DNA for the CDR3: TGTGCCAGCTCACCCCAGGGGTTGAACACTGAAGCTTTCTTT. Translated: CASSPQGLNTEAFF.

The genes are TRBV7-6 and TRBJ2-1; D is ambiguous. The V end was cut by 0 bases, the J end by 3 bases, with 15 bases between. Germline CDR1 SGHVS, CDR2 FNYEAQ. The CDR3 has 17 amino acids. CDR3 amino acids: CASSLAPRIGYYNEQFF. The CDR3 nucleotides are TGTGCCAGCAGCTTAGCCCCGCGGATCGGGTACTACAATGAGCAGTTCTTC.

The rearrangement joins TRBV2 to TRBJ2-7; D is ambiguous. Per germline, CDR1 SNHLY and CDR2 FYNNEI. This CDR3 comprises 14 residues. The ends were cut back, 0 bases at V and 3 bases at J, with 9 bases in the middle. This CDR3 is CASSEAATDYEQYF. CDR3 coding DNA: TGTGCCAGCAGTGAAGCGGCCACCGACTACGAGCAGTACTTC. The variable domain in full, with the rest retrieved from reference TRBV2 and TRBJ2-7, is EPEVTQTPSHQVTQMGQEVILRCVPISNHLYFYWYRQILGQKVEFLVSFYNNEISEKSEIFDDQFSVERPDGSNFTLKIRSTKLEDSAMYFCASSEAATDYEQYFGPGTRLTVT.

CDR3 sequence reads: CASSRDRASRKNTGELFF. The CDR3 DNA sequence: TGTGCCAGCAGTCGGGACAGGGCTAGCCGTAAGAACACCGGGGAGCTGTTTTTT. The V call is TRBV28, the J call TRBJ2-2, with TRBD1 matching 9 bases. The junction had 11 bases not matched to a gene; V was cut back by 5 bases and J by 1 base. Per the germline V gene, CDR1 is MDHEN and CDR2 is SYDVKM. The CDR3 spans 18 residues.

V gene TRBV19 combines with J gene TRBJ2-7; TRBD2 is a possible D gene (5 bases). The CDR3 is 15 residues long. The V end lost 3 bases, the J end lost 1 base, and 13 bases lay between the germline ends. Looked up from germline, CDR1 is LNHDA and CDR2 is SQIVND (reference sequence). CDR3 residues: CASSMEARPSYEQYF. The DNA for the CDR3 is TGTGCCAGTAGTATGGAGGCTCGCCCTTCCTACGAGCAGTACTTC. Variable domain in full (rest from reference TRBV19 and TRBJ2-7): DGGITQSPKYLFRKEGQNVTLSCEQNLNHDAMYWYRQDPGQGLRLIYYSQIVNDFQKGDIAEGYSVSREKKESFPLTVTSAQKNPTAFYLCASSMEARPSYEQYFGPGTRLTVT.

The rearrangement links TRBV13 to TRBJ2-1; 10 bases are shared with TRBD2. V was clipped by 1 base and J by 11 bases; unmatched bases: 2. This CDR3 contains 13 residues. Germline CDR1 reads PRHDT; CDR2 reads FYEKMQ (reference sequence). CDR3: CASSLVGLAKQFF. The CDR3 region has the DNA TGTGCCAGCAGCTTAGTGGGACTAGCGAAGCAGTTCTTC.

This rearrangement joins TRBV28 to TRBJ1-1; 11 bases are a match to TRBD1. V was pared by 1 base and J by 5 bases, with 3 bases of the junction left unmatched. CDR1 MDHEN and CDR2 SYDVKM come from the germline V gene. CDR3 length: 15 residues. In DNA form, the CDR3 reads TGTGCCAGCAGTTTATTGGACAGGGGGCGAACTGAAGCTTTCTTT. It yields the protein CASSLLDRGRTEAFF.

The V and J genes are TRBV4-1 and TRBJ2-2, with D tentatively TRBD2 (6 bases). CDR1 is MGHRA, CDR2 YSYEKL, per germline. With 3 bases removed from V and 1 base from J, the gap between germline ends came to 18 bases. The CDR3 is 18 residues long. CDR3 in amino acids: CASSQVPLGGMNTGELFF. Here the CDR3 DNA reads TGCGCCAGCAGCCAGGTCCCCCTCGGCGGGATGAACACCGGGGAGCTGTTTTTT.

The chain recombines TRBV21-1 with TRBJ2-7; the table's D gene call, TRBD1, was not cross checked with the DNA. TRBV21-1 is a pseudogene. CDR3 length: 15 amino acids. Here the CDR3 reads CASSGPLQGTEEQYF. In DNA form, the CDR3 reads TGTGCCAGCAGCGGACCTTTACAGGGAACGGAAGAGCAGTACTTC.